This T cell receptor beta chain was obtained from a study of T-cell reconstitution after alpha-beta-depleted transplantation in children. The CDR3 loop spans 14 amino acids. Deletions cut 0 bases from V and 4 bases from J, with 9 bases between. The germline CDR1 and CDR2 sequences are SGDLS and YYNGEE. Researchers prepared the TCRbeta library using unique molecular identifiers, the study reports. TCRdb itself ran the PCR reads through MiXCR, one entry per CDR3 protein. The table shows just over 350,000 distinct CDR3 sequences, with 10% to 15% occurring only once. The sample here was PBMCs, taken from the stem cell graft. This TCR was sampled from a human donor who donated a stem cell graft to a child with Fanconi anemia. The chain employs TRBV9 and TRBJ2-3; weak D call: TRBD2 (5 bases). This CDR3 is CASSVDGRADTQYF. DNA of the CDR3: TGTGCCAGCAGCGTAGATGGGAGAGCAGATACGCAGTATTTT.